These 4 T cell receptor beta chains originate from one sample sequenced in a study of T cell responses to AZD1222 COVID-19 vaccine. TCRdb's copy holds only in-frame clones and misses some; the assay was immunoSEQ multiplex PCR. The sample lists about 140,000 clones, more than 75% occurring once. Sequenced material: peripheral blood, taken on day 0 of AZD1222 vaccination. These TCRs come from an adult in good health.

The genes are TRBV5-4 and TRBJ1-3; 8 nucleotides line up with TRBD1. The V segment lost 4 bases and the J segment 9 bases; nucleotides outside the gene matches: 12. The CDR3 sequence is 15 residues long. CDR1 and CDR2 from the germline V gene are SGHNT and YYREEE (reference sequence). The CDR3 DNA reads TGTGCCAGCAGCGGACAGGGAGTTGATGGTGGCACCATATATTTT. Its translation: CASSGQGVDGGTIYF.

V is TRBV6-6 and J is TRBJ1-2; D may be TRBD1 (5 bases). Trimming cost V 5 bases and J 1 base, with 11 bases left between them. This CDR3 comprises 14 residues. Germline assignment: CDR1 MNHNY and CDR2 SVGAGI (reference sequence). Written as DNA, the CDR3 is TGTGCCAGCAGTACCGGGACGGTTAACTATGGCTACACCTTC. Its translation is CASSTGTVNYGYTF.

The chain employs TRBV6-6 and TRBJ1-1; a possible D gene is TRBD1 (5 bases). Germline CDR1 reads MNHNY; CDR2 reads SVGAGI (reference sequence). This CDR3 region has 16 residues. The ends were cut back, 4 bases at V and 6 bases at J, with 21 bases in the middle. The CDR3: CASSSLSPQGGPEAFF. As DNA, the CDR3 is TGTGCCAGCAGTTCCCTTTCTCCCCAGGGAGGACCTGAAGCTTTCTTT.

The chain employs TRBV5-1 and TRBJ2-1; tentatively, D is TRBD2 (7 bases). The CDR3 length is 16 residues. CDR1 SGHRS and CDR2 YFSETQ come from the germline V gene. V lost 0 bases and J lost 4, with 14 bases in between. The CDR3 protein is CASSLARGAGYNEQFF. As DNA, the CDR3 is TGCGCCAGCAGCTTGGCCCGGGGGGCAGGTTACAATGAGCAGTTCTTC.